The 29 T cell receptor beta chains given below trace back to one sample, sequenced in a study of cytomegalovirus exposure and HLA in healthy donors. The PCR contained 60 Vbeta and 13 Jbeta primers. Sequencing was performed with immunoSEQ multiplex PCR; in TCRdb, only in-frame clones are kept and a portion is missing. Here the sample spans approximately 190,000 clones, around 86% being singletons. Specimen: PBMCs. These receptors were obtained from a man aged 25 to 40 in good health and CMV-seronegative.

The CDR3 DNA is TGTGCCAGCAGCTTGGGAAACAGGGGGCTCTATGGCTACACCTTC. It is translated as CASSLGNRGLYGYTF. This chain links TRBV5-6 with TRBJ1-2; 9 nucleotides line up with TRBD1. This CDR3 spans 15 amino acids. J was trimmed by 4 bases and V by 0 bases; bases with no gene match: 4. From germline, CDR1 is SGHDT and CDR2 YYEEEE.

This clone has a single count. The chain joins TRBV11-2 to TRBJ2-1; TRBD2 matches 7 bases. The V and J ends lost 2 bases and 6 bases, in that order; junction bases with no gene match: 4. Per the germline V gene, CDR1 is SGHAT and CDR2 is FQNNGV. The CDR3 runs 14 residues. The DNA for the CDR3 is TGTGCCAGCAGCTTATCAGCGGGACTCAATGAGCAGTTCTTC. Amino acid sequence: CASSLSAGLNEQFF.

V is TRBV7-8 and J is TRBJ2-7, with D perhaps TRBD2 (6 bases). V was trimmed by 7 bases and J by 4 bases, leaving 17 bases between them. Germline CDR1 and CDR2: SGHVS and FQNEAQ. The CDR3 runs to 14 residues. This CDR3 is CASTPRPGGYEQYF. As DNA, the CDR3 is TGTGCCAGCACCCCCCGTCCCGGGGGTTACGAGCAGTACTTC.

The rearrangement links TRBV7-8 to TRBJ1-2; 7 bases fit TRBD1. With V trimmed by 5 bases and J by 4 bases, 16 bases remained unmatched. The CDR3 loop spans 17 amino acids. CDR1 and CDR2 (germline): SGHVS, FQNEAQ. CDR3 DNA sequence: TGTGCCAGCAGCCGATCGCGGACAGGCGGAGTACTCTATGGCTACACCTTC. Translated: CASSRSRTGGVLYGYTF.

CDR3 DNA sequence: TGTGCCAGCAGTTTACCCCCGGACAGGGTTTCCGCTAACTATGGCTACACCTTC. It specifies CASSLPPDRVSANYGYTF. The V gene is TRBV28, the J gene TRBJ1-2; 8 positions match TRBD1. After removal of 2 bases from V and 0 bases from J, the junction contained 11 bases not matched to a gene. There are 18 residues in the CDR3. The germline CDR1 and CDR2 sequences are MDHEN and SYDVKM.

The rearrangement links TRBV5-1 to TRBJ2-5; the match to TRBD1 covers 7 bases. Germline trimming cut 0 bases from V and 2 bases from J; bases unmatched to any gene: 4. Germline lookup yields CDR1 SGHRS and CDR2 YFSETQ. The CDR3 loop spans 15 amino acids. The DNA for the CDR3 is TGCGCCAGCAGCTTGGGGACAGGCCGACAAGAGACCCAGTACTTC. Its protein product is CASSLGTGRQETQYF. Combining the CDR3 with reference TRBV5-1 and TRBJ2-5 gives the whole variable domain KAGVTQTPRYLIKTRGQQVTLSCSPISGHRSVSWYQQTPGQGLQFLFEYFSETQRNKGNFPGRFSGRQFSNSRSEMNVSTLELGDSALYLCASSLGTGRQETQYFGPGTRLLVL.

The CDR3 sequence is CASSPVGLVDNEQFF. The CDR3 region has the DNA TGTGCCAGCTCACCTGTCGGGTTGGTAGACAATGAGCAGTTCTTC. V is TRBV18 and J is TRBJ2-1; no reliable D call. The germline V and J ends were trimmed by 3 bases and 5 bases, with 14 bases remaining between them. CDR1 and CDR2 (germline): KGHSH, LQKENI. This CDR3 comprises 15 residues.

The chain is built from TRBV2 and TRBJ2-7, with 9 bases lining up with TRBD1. The CDR3 length is 15 residues. Trimming took 7 bases from V and 6 from J; bases not matched to a gene: 13. Germline V gene lookup returns CDR1 SNHLY and CDR2 FYNNEI. In nucleotides, the CDR3 is TGTGCCAGCACCCGAGATCCGGGACAGGGAACCGAGCAGTACTTC. As protein: CASTRDPGQGTEQYF.

V is TRBV5-4 and J is TRBJ2-1, with D tentatively TRBD2 (5 bases). The V gene lost 0 bases and the J gene lost 3 bases, with 16 bases spanning the gap. The length of the CDR3 is 17 residues. Per germline, CDR1 SGHNT and CDR2 YYREEE (reference sequence). DNA for the CDR3: TGTGCCAGCAGCTTGGCGGGAACCTCCTCCAACTACAATGAGCAGTTCTTC. Its translation is CASSLAGTSSNYNEQFF.

This chain's CDR3 is CASSVGTLGLETQYF. In nucleotides, the CDR3 is TGTGCCAGCAGCGTGGGTACACTAGGGTTAGAGACCCAGTACTTC. V and J are TRBV9 and TRBJ2-5; TRBD2 might be the D (5 bases). Trimming took off 2 bases at V and 4 bases at J, with 15 bases between the two ends. The CDR3 is 15 residues long. Germline CDR1 SGDLS, CDR2 YYNGEE. The full variable domain, rest sourced from reference TRBV9 and TRBJ2-5, is DSGVTQTPKHLITATGQRVTLRCSPRSGDLSVYWYQQSLDQGLQFLIQYYNGEERAKGNILERFSAQQFPDLHSELNLSSLELGDSALYFCASSVGTLGLETQYFGPGTRLLVL.

The rearrangement joins TRBV6-5 to TRBJ1-1, with unresolved D. The germline V and J ends were trimmed by 5 bases and 3 bases, with 10 bases remaining between them. Germline CDR1 is MNHEY and CDR2 is SVGAGI. This CDR3 comprises 13 residues. CDR3 DNA: TGTGCCAGCAGTATTACAGTGGACACTGAAGCTTTCTTT. Protein product: CASSITVDTEAFF.

The chain uses TRBV28 and TRBJ2-7; TRBD2 is a possible D gene (5 bases). The CDR3 spans 13 residues. Deletions cut 5 bases from V and 3 bases from J, with 11 bases between. The germline gives CDR1 MDHEN, CDR2 SYDVKM. CDR3 nucleotide sequence: TGTGCCAGCAGTCCCCGGACTCGCTACGAGCAGTACTTC. Translation gives CASSPRTRYEQYF. Full variable domain (remainder filled in from reference TRBV28 and TRBJ2-7): DVKVTQSSRYLVKRTGEKVFLECVQDMDHENMFWYRQDPGLGLRLIYFSYDVKMKEKGDIPEGYSVSREKKERFSLILESASTNQTSMYLCASSPRTRYEQYFGPGTRLTVT.

V is TRBV30 and J is TRBJ1-4, with 8 bases that match TRBD1. The CDR3 runs to 16 residues. Germline lookup yields CDR1 GTSNPN and CDR2 SVGIG (reference sequence). V lost 7 bases, J lost 3 bases, and 13 bases stayed unmatched. Here the CDR3 reads CASRIPRTGSNEKLFF. The CDR3 bases are TGTGCCTCACGTATCCCTAGGACAGGGTCTAATGAAAAACTGTTTTTT.

The V gene is TRBV28, the J gene TRBJ1-6; TRBD1 aligns across 9 bases. Germline CDR1 is MDHEN and CDR2 is SYDVKM. V gave up 1 base and J gave up 1 base; unmatched junction bases: 5. There are 18 residues in the CDR3. CDR3 nucleotides: TGTGCCAGCAGTTTATACGGACAGGGGTCGTCCTATAATTCACCCCTCCACTTT. It codes for CASSLYGQGSSYNSPLHF.

The V gene is TRBV9, the J gene TRBJ2-1, with 10 nucleotides matching TRBD2. Trimming removed 3 bases from V and 8 bases from J; junction bases left unmatched: 11. Germline values: CDR1 SGDLS, CDR2 YYNGEE. The CDR3 is 16 amino acids. CDR3 sequence reads: CASSGASGGWGDEQFF. CDR3 bases: TGTGCCAGCAGCGGTGCTAGCGGGGGTTGGGGCGATGAGCAGTTCTTC.

The chain recombines TRBV7-2 with TRBJ1-1; D possibly corresponds to TRBD1 (5 bases). V gave up 5 bases and J gave up 0 bases, with 13 bases separating them. CDR3 length: 15 amino acids. Germline V CDR1 and CDR2: SGHTA, FQGNSA. The CDR3 protein is CASSPSTVMNTEAFF. CDR3 nucleotides: TGTGCCAGCAGCCCCTCGACAGTCATGAACACTGAAGCTTTCTTT.

The count of this clone is one. V is TRBV11-2 and J is TRBJ1-2, with D tentatively TRBD1 (6 bases). Germline CDR1 and CDR2: SGHAT and FQNNGV. There are 14 residues in the CDR3. V was trimmed by 5 bases and J by 3 bases, leaving 13 bases between them. The CDR3 sequence is CASSPTTGDYGYTF. In DNA, the CDR3 is TGTGCCAGCAGCCCCACGACAGGCGACTATGGCTACACCTTC.

The rearrangement links TRBV4-2 to TRBJ1-5; TRBD1 aligns across 12 bases. V dropped 0 bases and J dropped 1; count of bases not matched to a gene: 7. Germline CDR1 and CDR2: LGHNA and YNFKEQ. This CDR3 region has 19 residues. For the CDR3, the DNA is TGTGCCAGCAGCCAAGAGGGGACAGGGGGCGAAAGGAGCAATCAGCCCCAGCATTTT. It codes for CASSQEGTGGERSNQPQHF.

This chain connects TRBV6-5 to TRBJ1-4; TRBD1 matches at 9 bases. This CDR3 comprises 15 residues. Germline V gene data show CDR1 as MNHEY and CDR2 as SVGAGI. V lost 4 bases to trimming and J lost 5 bases; unmatched junction nucleotides: 5. The CDR3 loop is CASSSSGTGNEKLFF. Here the CDR3 DNA reads TGTGCCAGCAGTTCTTCCGGGACAGGGAATGAAAAACTGTTTTTT.

A word on this clone: This CDR3 is also generated by other DNA sequences in the sample. The chain carries TRBV2 and TRBJ2-3, with unresolved D. V was trimmed by 5 bases and J by 6 bases, leaving 9 bases between them. CDR1 is SNHLY, CDR2 FYNNEI, per germline. The CDR3 runs to 12 residues. The CDR3 loop reads CASSYSTDTQYF. DNA of the CDR3: TGTGCCAGCAGTTACAGTACCGATACGCAGTATTTT.

The chain joins TRBV28 to TRBJ2-5, with 8 bases identical to TRBD1. Germline V gene sequence: CDR1 MDHEN, CDR2 SYDVKM. CDR3 length: 13 amino acids. The trim removed 3 bases at V and 5 bases at J, leaving 2 bases unmatched. CDR3 residues: CASSLGQAETQYF. For the CDR3, the DNA is TGTGCCAGCAGTTTGGGACAGGCCGAGACCCAGTACTTC.

This clone appeared once. The V and J genes are TRBV11-3 and TRBJ2-3; 13 bases fit TRBD2. Germline V gene data show CDR1 as SGHNT and CDR2 as YENEEA. Trimming cost V 5 bases and J 0 bases; bases outside gene matches: 8. CDR3 size: 18 residues. The CDR3 sequence: CASSRTSGSSASTDTQYF. The CDR3 region has the DNA TGTGCCAGCAGCCGGACTAGCGGGAGCTCCGCTAGCACAGATACGCAGTATTTT.

The chain has TRBV5-1 and TRBJ1-5; TRBD1 might be the D (5 bases). CDR3 length: 17 amino acids. CDR1 and CDR2 (germline): SGHRS, YFSETQ. V lost 4 bases and J 0 bases, leaving 17 bases between the germline ends. Here the CDR3 reads CASSPGVGSNSNQPQHF. The CDR3, as DNA: TGCGCCAGCAGCCCGGGGGTTGGGAGCAATAGCAATCAGCCCCAGCATTTT.

This chain uses TRBV30 with TRBJ2-5; D may be TRBD2 (5 bases). This CDR3 contains 12 residues. CDR1 is GTSNPN, CDR2 SVGIG, per germline (reference sequence). The germline V and J ends were trimmed by 5 bases and 2 bases, with 9 bases remaining between them. In DNA form, the CDR3 reads TGTGCCTGGGCCCCGGGGCAAGAGACCCAGTACTTC. Translation gives CAWAPGQETQYF. Based on the CDR3 plus reference TRBV30 and TRBJ2-5, the full variable domain is SQTIHQWPATLVQPVGSPLSLECTVEGTSNPNLYWYRQAAGRGLQLLFYSVGIGQISSEVPQNLSASRPQDRQFILSSKKLLLSDSGFYLCAWAPGQETQYFGPGTRLLVL.

This clone was seen more than once but under ten times. The chain carries TRBV11-2 and TRBJ1-2; D is unclear. CDR1 and CDR2 (germline): SGHAT, FQNNGV. The CDR3 is 12 residues long. Trimming pared 6 bases from V and 9 bases from J, leaving 14 bases between. The DNA for the CDR3 is TGTGCCAGCAGTATAGACGGCAGGAGCTACACCTTC. Translated: CASSIDGRSYTF.

The chain employs TRBV4-1 and TRBJ2-7; 9 nucleotides match TRBD1. V lost 0 bases, J lost 1 base, and 4 bases stayed unmatched. Germline V gene sequence: CDR1 MGHRA, CDR2 YSYEKL. The CDR3 loop spans 16 amino acids. The CDR3, as DNA: TGCGCCAGCAGCCAAGAGCGGGGACAGGGTTCCTACGAGCAGTACTTC. Protein: CASSQERGQGSYEQYF.

The J gene is TRBJ1-1, the V gene TRBV7-2, with 9 bases identical to TRBD1. The V gene end was trimmed by 8 bases and the J gene end by 1 base; junction bases not matched to a gene: 5. Germline V gene sequence: CDR1 SGHTA, CDR2 FQGNSA. The CDR3 is made up of 14 amino acids. CDR3 DNA: TGTGCCAGCGGGAGGGACAGGGCGAACACTGAAGCTTTCTTT. Translated, it gives CASGRDRANTEAFF.

This chain uses TRBV5-1 with TRBJ2-1, with TRBD1 as a possible D gene (5 bases). Germline CDR1 reads SGHRS; CDR2 reads YFSETQ. CDR3 length equals 18 residues. V lost 3 bases and J 0 bases, leaving 19 bases between the germline ends. CDR3 DNA sequence: TGCGCCAGCAGCTCCCGGGTGGGGCAGGCTAGCTCCTACAATGAGCAGTTCTTC. Protein: CASSSRVGQASSYNEQFF.

The sample holds one count of this clone. The J gene is TRBJ1-2, the V gene TRBV4-2; 9 positions match TRBD1. Germline loops: CDR1 LGHNA, CDR2 YNFKEQ. V lost 1 base, J lost 2 bases, and 2 bases stayed unmatched. The CDR3 is 15 amino acids. The CDR3 loop is CASSQAGTGNYGYTF. CDR3 DNA sequence: TGTGCCAGCAGCCAAGCCGGGACAGGGAACTATGGCTACACCTTC.